Described below is a single T cell receptor beta chain sequence and its context. The CDR3 contains 18 residues. Trimming left V 5 bases short and J 1 base short, with 21 bases between. CDR1 is KGHDR, CDR2 SFDVKD, per germline. These data are taken from a study of blood T cell repertoires in COVID-19. Whole-study context: Acute and convalescent COVID-19 specimens originated in the United States, Italy and Spain. The cDNA or gDNA used as material had been derived from T cells, B-cell-depleted T cells, or PBMCs.

Source study methods: Reference gene primer amplification yielded estimated nucleated cell counts. Sequencing used immunoSEQ multiplex PCR; TCRdb keeps in-frame clones, though not all of them. The V and J calls and clone size are taken from that table; D and trimming were inferred from the DNA. The sample shows roughly 250,000 clones, roughly nine tenths of them seen only once. Patients in Seattle were enrolled during active infection, then followed longitudinally. The chain couples TRBV24-1 to TRBJ2-3, with D perhaps matching TRBD1 (7 bases). The sample was peripheral blood. The clonotype comes from a woman in her 30s with COVID-19, enrolled during active disease. CDR3 nucleotides: TGTGCCACCAGTGGGGGCAGGGGGGCTGGATCCCGCACAGATACGCAGTATTTT. Its protein is CATSGGRGAGSRTDTQYF.